The sequence of this T cell receptor (beta chain) was determined in a study of cytotoxic CD8 clonotypes in ibrutinib-treated CLL (dated by TCRdb to the early 2020s). As for the study more broadly: The cohort had 11 relapsed/refractory and roughly 15 treatment-naive patients; 17 to 18 were IGHV unmutated. Cryopreserved peripheral blood mononuclear cells were collected at three points: before therapy, at response, and at either sustained remission or disease progression. Longitudinal samples were obtainable from about 30% of the 86 participants in the trial. Samples at response were collected after a median of 12 months of treatment, with a range of about 6 to 40 months. Responses were partial in some 24 patients and complete in 2; after median approximately 69 months follow-up, around 15 stayed in remission and 12 progressed. On average, each sample yielded some 250,000 productive templates and tens of thousands of productive rearrangements. Broader findings and caveats from the paper: Sustained-remission and progressing patients did not have matched sampling times, and lymph node repertoires were not examined. Clonality increased at ibrutinib response, stayed stable in sustained remission, and fell back toward baseline at progression. Public clonotypes were rare and either shrank or stayed stable during treatment, and the rise in clonality at ibrutinib response reflected expansion of private clonotypes. Baseline clonality exceeded that of age-matched healthy donors and correlated strongly with circulating CD8+ T-cell counts.

For TCR beta library preparation, roughly 2 micrograms of genomic DNA were isolated from cryopreserved PBMCs. Longitudinal blood samples from CLL patients receiving ibrutinib monotherapy were subjected to high-throughput TCR beta sequencing. The patients took part in an open-label, single-center phase 2 trial of ibrutinib monotherapy. Counted from cysteine to phenylalanine, this CDR3 has 15 amino acids. Kept here is only the CDR3 DNA, which spans 45 bases and is read in frame from base 1. The germline V gene provides CDR1 KGHSH and CDR2 LQKENI. Germline trimming: 0 bases from V, 5 bases from J; junction bases outside gene matches: 3. On a MiSeq, deep resolution sequencing aimed for a depth between 1 in 1 million and 1 in 200,000 T cells, with each clonotype covered 10x on average. TCR beta libraries were generated with the immunoSEQ hsTCRB Kit. In the original analysis: The data were analyzed with ImmunoSEQ Analyzer and ImmunoSEQ Data Assistant, and V, D and J gene assignments followed IMGT definitions. Clonality, which ranges from 0 to 1, was calculated by subtracting the normalized Shannon entropy of productive rearrangement frequencies from one. Only overrepresented clonotypes making up at least 0.05% of the repertoire of each patient were included in the public clonotype analysis. Fewer than 15 repertoires from age-matched healthy donors, obtained from immuneACCESS, served as clonality controls. The immuneACCESS repertoire file appears here via TCRdb, limited to in-frame rearrangements. These files lack a portion of the clones; in checked studies, under half of the deficit traces to unresolved V genes, and the cause of the others is not known. For V, J and clone size, that table is used; D and trimming come from the DNA. The sample data list roughly 28,000 clones, and approximately 62% of these were observed just once. The ten most abundant clones make up approximately 14% of the sample.

This clone was counted a single time. It has no known antigen specificity. No much larger clone exists at a distance of one base, and base qualities are not known. This sample comprised PBMCs, obtained before ibrutinib treatment. The receptor comes from a human donor with chronic lymphocytic leukemia. Rearrangement joined TRBV18 to TRBJ1-4, and 7 bases in between align with TRBD1. The bases read TGTGCCAGCTCACCACCGTGGACAGGAAATGAAAAACTGTTTTTT. Translated, it reads CASSPPWTGNEKLFF.